The source of this TCR beta chain is a study of T cell repertoires in cytomegalovirus infection (dated by TCRdb to the late 2010s). Regarding the research as a whole: Donor HLA type was relevant to the analysis, because carriage of CMV infection together with the matching HLA type was indicated by public TCR beta signatures. Points the paper makes about the study in general: In both this cohort and an independent cohort of some 350 donors, the cumulative frequency of public TCR beta family members distinguished carriers of CMV infection plus the relevant HLA type. The ex vivo response was dominated by HLA-C-restricted CMV-specific TCR beta clonotypes, and the single most frequent clonotype in two of eight donors was supplied by these HLA-C-restricted clonotypes.

Reading from cysteine to phenylalanine, the CDR3 counts 14 amino acids. The DNA shown is the 42-base CDR3, in frame from base 1. Relative to germline, V is 1 base shorter and J is 7 bases shorter, with 8 bases between their ends. Taken from the germline V gene, the CDR1 and CDR2 loops are SGHTA and FQGNSA. TCRdb records Illumina HiSeq 1500 as the sequencer. TCRdb cleaned the public reads at Q25 with fastp, built clones with MiXCR and kept in-frame beta chains. Every distinct CDR3 protein forms one entry, paired with its most common genes and DNA. Present in this sample are some 350,000 distinct CDR3 sequences, less than 20% of which were seen just once. The ten largest make up roughly 9% of the sample. This clonotype was picked up many times. Its antigen is not yet known. No per-base quality is available; no much larger clone lies one base away.

This receptor was taken from a human donor in good health (CMV status not recorded). Some clones in this sample may be carry-over from other donors' samples. This chain joins TRBV7-2 to TRBJ1-6; the D segment could be TRBD1, given 5 matching bases. Sample: PBMCs. The sequence in DNA is TGTGCCAGCAGCTTAGAGAGGGGCAATTCACCCCTCCACTTT. This encodes CASSLERGNSPLHF.